The present T cell receptor (beta chain) was sequenced within a study of OX40 agonist ivuxolimab in advanced cancers. Germline loops: CDR1 SGHNT, CDR2 YYREEE (reference sequence). There are 15 residues in the CDR3. After removal of 1 base from V and 4 bases from J, the junction contained 7 bases not matched to a gene. Assay used: immunoSEQ multiplex PCR; TCRdb lists only in-frame clones, some missing. The table records around 61,000 clones, approximately 81% of them present only once. This clonotype was sampled from an adult with an advanced solid tumor such as melanoma, head and neck, liver or kidney cancer. Here the sequenced sample was CD4+ or CD8+ T cells sorted from blood, taken in a trial of the OX40 agonist ivuxolimab. The chain is built from TRBV5-4 and TRBJ2-7, with 8 bases lining up with TRBD2. CDR3 DNA sequence: TGTGCCAGCAGCTTGAAACAGCGGGAGACGTACGAGCAGTACTTC. Translation: CASSLKQRETYEQYF.